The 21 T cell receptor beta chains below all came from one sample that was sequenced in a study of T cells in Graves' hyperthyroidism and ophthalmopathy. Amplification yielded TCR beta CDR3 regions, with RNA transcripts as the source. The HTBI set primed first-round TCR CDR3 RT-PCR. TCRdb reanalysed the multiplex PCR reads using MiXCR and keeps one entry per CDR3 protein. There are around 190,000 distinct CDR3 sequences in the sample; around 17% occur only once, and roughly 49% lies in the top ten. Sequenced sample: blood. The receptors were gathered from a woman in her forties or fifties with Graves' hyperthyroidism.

The CDR3 nucleotides are TGTGCCAGCAGTGAAACAGGACTAGCGGGAGGGCCCGGTGGGTTTTCCTACGAGCAGTACTTC. It yields the protein CASSETGLAGGPGGFSYEQYF. The V gene is TRBV6-1, the J gene TRBJ2-7, with TRBD2 matching 15 bases. The V gene's germline CDR1 is MNHNS and CDR2 SASEGT. This CDR3 is built from 21 residues. V shed 2 bases, J shed 1 base, and the junction held 15 bases outside the gene matches.

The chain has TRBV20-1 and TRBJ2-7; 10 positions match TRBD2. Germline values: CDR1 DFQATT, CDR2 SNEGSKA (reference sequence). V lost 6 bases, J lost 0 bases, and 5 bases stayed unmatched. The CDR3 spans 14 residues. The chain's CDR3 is CSARGLASSYEQYF. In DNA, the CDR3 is TGCAGTGCCCGGGGACTAGCGAGCTCCTACGAGCAGTACTTC.

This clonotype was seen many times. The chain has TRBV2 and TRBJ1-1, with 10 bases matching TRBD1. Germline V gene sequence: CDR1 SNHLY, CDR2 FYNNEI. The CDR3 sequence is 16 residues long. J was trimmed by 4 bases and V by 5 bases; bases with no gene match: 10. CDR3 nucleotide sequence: TGTGCCAGCAGTCCCCAGAGACAGGGGGCTCTCACTGAAGCTTTCTTT. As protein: CASSPQRQGALTEAFF.

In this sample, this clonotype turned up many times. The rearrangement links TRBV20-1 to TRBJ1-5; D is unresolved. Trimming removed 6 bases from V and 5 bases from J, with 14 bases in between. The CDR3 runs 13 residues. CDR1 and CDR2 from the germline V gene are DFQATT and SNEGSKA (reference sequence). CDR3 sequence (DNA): TGCAGTGCGGGAAGGACGCCGGATCAGCCCCAGCATTTT. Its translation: CSAGRTPDQPQHF.

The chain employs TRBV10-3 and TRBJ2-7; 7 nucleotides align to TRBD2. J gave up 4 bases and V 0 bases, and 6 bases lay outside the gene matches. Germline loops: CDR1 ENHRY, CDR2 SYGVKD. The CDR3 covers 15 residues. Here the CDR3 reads CAISESPGGEYEQYF. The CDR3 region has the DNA TGTGCCATCAGTGAGTCTCCGGGGGGAGAATACGAGCAGTACTTC.

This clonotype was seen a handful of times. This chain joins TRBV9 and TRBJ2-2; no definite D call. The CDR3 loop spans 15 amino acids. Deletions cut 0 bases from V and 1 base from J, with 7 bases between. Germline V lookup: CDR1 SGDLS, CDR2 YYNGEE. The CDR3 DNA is TGTGCCAGCAGCGTAGACAATATGAACACCGGGGAGCTGTTTTTT. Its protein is CASSVDNMNTGELFF. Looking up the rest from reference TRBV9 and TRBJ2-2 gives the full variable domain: DSGVTQTPKHLITATGQRVTLRCSPRSGDLSVYWYQQSLDQGLQFLIQYYNGEERAKGNILERFSAQQFPDLHSELNLSSLELGDSALYFCASSVDNMNTGELFFGEGSRLTVL.

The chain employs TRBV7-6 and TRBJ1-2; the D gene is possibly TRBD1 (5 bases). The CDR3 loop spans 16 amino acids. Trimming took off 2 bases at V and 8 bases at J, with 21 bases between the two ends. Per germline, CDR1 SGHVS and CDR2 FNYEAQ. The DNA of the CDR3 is TGTGCCAGCAGCTTATCCTCCGGGACCGAGAACTGGGGCTACACCTTC. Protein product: CASSLSSGTENWGYTF.

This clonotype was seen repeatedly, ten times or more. CDR3 in amino acids: CASRTTGRNNSPLHF. CDR3 nucleotide sequence: TGTGCCAGCAGGACTACAGGACGTAATAATTCACCCCTCCACTTT. The V call is TRBV12-3 or TRBV12-4, the J call TRBJ1-6; weak D call: TRBD1 (5 bases). The CDR3 covers 15 residues. V gave up 6 bases and J gave up 5 bases, with 14 bases separating them.

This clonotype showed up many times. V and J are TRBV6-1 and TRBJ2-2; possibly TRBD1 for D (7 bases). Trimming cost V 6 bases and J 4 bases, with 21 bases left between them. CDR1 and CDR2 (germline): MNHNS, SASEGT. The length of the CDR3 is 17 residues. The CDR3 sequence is CASSLLGGGGSTGELFF. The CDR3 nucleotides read TGTGCCAGCAGCCTTCTCGGTGGAGGGGGCTCCACCGGGGAGCTGTTTTTT.

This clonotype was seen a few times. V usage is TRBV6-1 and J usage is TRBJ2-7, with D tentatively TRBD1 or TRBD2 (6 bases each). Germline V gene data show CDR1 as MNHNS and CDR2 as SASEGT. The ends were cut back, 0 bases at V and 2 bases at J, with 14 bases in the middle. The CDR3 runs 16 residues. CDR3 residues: CASSEALRGRAYEQYF. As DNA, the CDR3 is TGTGCCAGCAGTGAAGCGCTTCGGGGGCGGGCCTACGAGCAGTACTTC.

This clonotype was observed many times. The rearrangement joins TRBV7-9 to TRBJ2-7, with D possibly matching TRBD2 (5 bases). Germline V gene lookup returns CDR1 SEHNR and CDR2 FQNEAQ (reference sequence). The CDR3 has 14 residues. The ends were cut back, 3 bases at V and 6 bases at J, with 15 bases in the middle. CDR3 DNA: TGTGCCAGCAGCTTCTTGGCCAGCGCGGGCGAGCAGTACTTC. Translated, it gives CASSFLASAGEQYF.

The CDR3 spells CAWSVEGWRNTEAFF. Written as DNA, the CDR3 is TGTGCCTGGAGTGTCGAGGGGTGGAGGAACACTGAAGCTTTCTTT. This sequence joins TRBV30 and TRBJ1-1; D is possibly TRBD1 (5 bases). CDR1 and CDR2 (germline): GTSNPN, SVGIG (reference sequence). Trimming shortened V by 0 bases and J by 1 base, and 12 bases separated the two germline ends. The CDR3 spans 15 residues.

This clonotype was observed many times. CDR3 amino acids: CSARALAPTDEQFF. The CDR3 region has the DNA TGCAGTGCTAGAGCGCTAGCGCCGACGGATGAGCAGTTCTTC. The V and J genes are TRBV20-1 and TRBJ2-1; a possible D gene is TRBD2 (6 bases). CDR3 length: 14 residues. Trimming cost V 1 base and J 8 bases, with 15 bases left between them. From germline, CDR1 is DFQATT and CDR2 SNEGSKA (reference sequence).

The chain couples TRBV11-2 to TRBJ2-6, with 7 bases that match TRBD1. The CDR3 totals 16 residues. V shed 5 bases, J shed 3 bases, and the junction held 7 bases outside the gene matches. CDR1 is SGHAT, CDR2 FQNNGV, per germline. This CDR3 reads CASSPRQGVGANVLTF. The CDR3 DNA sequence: TGTGCCAGCAGCCCGCGACAGGGAGTTGGGGCCAACGTCCTGACTTTC.

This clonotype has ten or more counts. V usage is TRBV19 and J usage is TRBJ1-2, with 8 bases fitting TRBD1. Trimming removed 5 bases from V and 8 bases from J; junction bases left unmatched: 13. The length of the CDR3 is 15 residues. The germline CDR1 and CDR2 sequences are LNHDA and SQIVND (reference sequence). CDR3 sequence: CASSFAGTGLLGYTF. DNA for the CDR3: TGTGCCAGTAGTTTCGCCGGGACAGGACTCTTAGGCTACACCTTC.

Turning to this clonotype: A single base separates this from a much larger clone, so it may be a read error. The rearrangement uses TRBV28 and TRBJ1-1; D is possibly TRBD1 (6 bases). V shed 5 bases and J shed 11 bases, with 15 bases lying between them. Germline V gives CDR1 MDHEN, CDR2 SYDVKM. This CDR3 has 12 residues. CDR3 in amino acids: CASSHRDWEAFF. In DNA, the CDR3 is TGTGCCAGCAGTCACAGGGACTGGGAGGCTTTCTTT.

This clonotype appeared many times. CDR3 sequence (DNA): TGTGCCACCATCTCCGGGGTACGACCCCAAGAGACCCAGTACTTC. Amino acid sequence: CATISGVRPQETQYF. The gene calls are TRBV10-3 and TRBJ2-5, with TRBD2 as a possible D gene (5 bases). The length of the CDR3 is 15 residues. Germline lookup yields CDR1 ENHRY and CDR2 SYGVKD. Between the trimmed V and J ends, which lost 10 bases and 1 base, there was a span of 19 bases.

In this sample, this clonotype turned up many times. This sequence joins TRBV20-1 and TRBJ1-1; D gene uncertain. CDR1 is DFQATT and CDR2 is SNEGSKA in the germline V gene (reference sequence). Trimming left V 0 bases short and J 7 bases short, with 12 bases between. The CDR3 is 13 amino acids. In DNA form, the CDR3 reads TGCAGTGCTAGAGATTTGGCAGTGCTTGAAGCTTTCTTT. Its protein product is CSARDLAVLEAFF.

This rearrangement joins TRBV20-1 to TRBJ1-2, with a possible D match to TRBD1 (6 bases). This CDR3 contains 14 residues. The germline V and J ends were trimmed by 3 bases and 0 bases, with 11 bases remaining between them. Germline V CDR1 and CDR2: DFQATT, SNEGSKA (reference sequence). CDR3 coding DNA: TGCAGTGCTAGGGACCAGGGGACTAACTATGGCTACACCTTC. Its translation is CSARDQGTNYGYTF.

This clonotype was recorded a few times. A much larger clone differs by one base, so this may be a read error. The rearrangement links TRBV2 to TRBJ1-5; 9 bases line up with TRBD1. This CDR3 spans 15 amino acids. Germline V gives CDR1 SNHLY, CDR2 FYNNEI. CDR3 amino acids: CACSATGGVEQPQHF. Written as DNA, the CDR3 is TGTGCCTGCAGTGCGACAGGGGGTGTAGAGCAGCCCCAGCATTTT.

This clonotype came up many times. The chain's CDR3 is CASSLASTSGSSYEQYF. Here the CDR3 DNA reads TGTGCCAGCAGCTTAGCTTCGACTAGCGGGAGCTCCTACGAGCAGTACTTC. The chain has TRBV7-6 and TRBJ2-7, with 12 bases aligning to TRBD2. The ends lost 0 bases at V and 0 bases at J; junction bases unmatched: 3. Germline V lookup: CDR1 SGHVS, CDR2 FNYEAQ. This CDR3 has 17 residues.